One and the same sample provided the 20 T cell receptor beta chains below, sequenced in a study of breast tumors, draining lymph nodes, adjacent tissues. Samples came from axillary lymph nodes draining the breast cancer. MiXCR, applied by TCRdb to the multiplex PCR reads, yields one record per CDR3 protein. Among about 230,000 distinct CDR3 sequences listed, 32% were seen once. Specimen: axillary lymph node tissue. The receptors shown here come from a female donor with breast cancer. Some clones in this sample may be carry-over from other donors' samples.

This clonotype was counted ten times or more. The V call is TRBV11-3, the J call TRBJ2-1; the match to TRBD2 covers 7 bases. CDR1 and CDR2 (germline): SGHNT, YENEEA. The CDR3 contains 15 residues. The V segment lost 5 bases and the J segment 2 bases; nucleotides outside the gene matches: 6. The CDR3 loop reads CASSLGTNPYNEQFF. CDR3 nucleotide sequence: TGTGCCAGCAGCCTAGGGACTAATCCCTACAATGAGCAGTTCTTC.

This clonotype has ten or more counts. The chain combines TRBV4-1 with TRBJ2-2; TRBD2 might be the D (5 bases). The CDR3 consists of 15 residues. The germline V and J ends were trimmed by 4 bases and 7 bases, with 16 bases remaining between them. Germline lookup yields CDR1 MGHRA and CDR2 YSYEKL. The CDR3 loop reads CASSPWGSEIGELFF. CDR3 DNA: TGCGCCAGCAGCCCGTGGGGTAGCGAGATCGGGGAGCTGTTTTTT.

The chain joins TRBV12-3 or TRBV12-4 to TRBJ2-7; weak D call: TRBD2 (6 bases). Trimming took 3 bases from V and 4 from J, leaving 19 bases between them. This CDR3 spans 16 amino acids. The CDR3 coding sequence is TGTGCCAGCAGTTTCCGGGGAGGCAGGGCGGGGTACGAGCAGTACTTC. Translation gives CASSFRGGRAGYEQYF.

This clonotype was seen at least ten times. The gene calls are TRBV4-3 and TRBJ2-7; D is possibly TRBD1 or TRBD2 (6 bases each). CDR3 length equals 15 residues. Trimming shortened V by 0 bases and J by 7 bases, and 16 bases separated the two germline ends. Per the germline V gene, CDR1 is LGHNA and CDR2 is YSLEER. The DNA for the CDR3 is TGCGCCAGCAGCCAAGAGGGAGGACTTAGGGGGGAGCAGTACTTC. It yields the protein CASSQEGGLRGEQYF.

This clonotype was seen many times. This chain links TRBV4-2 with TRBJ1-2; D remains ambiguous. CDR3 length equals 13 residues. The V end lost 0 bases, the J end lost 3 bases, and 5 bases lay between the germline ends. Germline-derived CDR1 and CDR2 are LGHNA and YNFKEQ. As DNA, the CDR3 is TGTGCCAGCAGCCAAGACACGGACTATGGCTACACCTTC. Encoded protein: CASSQDTDYGYTF.

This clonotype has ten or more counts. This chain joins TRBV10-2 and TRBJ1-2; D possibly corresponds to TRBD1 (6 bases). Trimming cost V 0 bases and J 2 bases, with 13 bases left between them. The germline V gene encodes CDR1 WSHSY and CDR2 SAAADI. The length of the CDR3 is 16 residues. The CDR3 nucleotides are TGCGCCAGCAGTGAGTCGAAGGCAGGGGCGAACTATGGCTACACCTTC. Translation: CASSESKAGANYGYTF.

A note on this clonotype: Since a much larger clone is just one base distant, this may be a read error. In DNA, the CDR3 is TGTGCCAGCAGTCAAATAGGGACTAGCGGGGGCGGGCAGTACTTC. It specifies CASSQIGTSGGGQYF. The rearrangement joins TRBV28 to TRBJ2-7, with 14 bases aligning to TRBD2. The J segment lost 9 bases and the V segment lost 5 bases, leaving 9 bases of the junction unmatched. The germline CDR1 and CDR2 sequences are MDHEN and SYDVKM. The CDR3 loop spans 15 amino acids.

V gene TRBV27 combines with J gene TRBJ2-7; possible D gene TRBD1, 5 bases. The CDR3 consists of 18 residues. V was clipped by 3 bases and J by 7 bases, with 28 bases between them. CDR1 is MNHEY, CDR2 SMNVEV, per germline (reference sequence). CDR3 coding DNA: TGTGCCAGCAGTTTTCTCAATACCGCAACAGGTGGTGTCTCGGAGCAGTACTTC. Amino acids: CASSFLNTATGGVSEQYF.

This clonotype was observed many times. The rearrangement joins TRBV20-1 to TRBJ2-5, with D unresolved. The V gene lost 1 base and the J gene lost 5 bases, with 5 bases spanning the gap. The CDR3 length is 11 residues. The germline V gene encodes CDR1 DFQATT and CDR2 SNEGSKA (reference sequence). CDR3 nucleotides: TGCAGTGCTAGAGCCGGGGAGACCCAGTACTTC. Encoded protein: CSARAGETQYF.

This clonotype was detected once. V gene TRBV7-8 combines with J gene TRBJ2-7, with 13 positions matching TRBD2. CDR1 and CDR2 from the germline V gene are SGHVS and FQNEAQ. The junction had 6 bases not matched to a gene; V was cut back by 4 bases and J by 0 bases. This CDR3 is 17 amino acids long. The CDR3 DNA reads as TGTGCCAGCAGCTGTCCGGGGACTAGCGGGATCTCCTACGAGCAGTACTTC. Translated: CASSCPGTSGISYEQYF. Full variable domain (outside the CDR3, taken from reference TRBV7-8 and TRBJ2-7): GAGVSQSPRYKVAKRGQDVALRCDPISGHVSLFWYQQALGQGPEFLTYFQNEAQLDKSGLPSDRFFAERPEGSVSTLKIQRTQQEDSAVYLCASSCPGTSGISYEQYFGPGTRLTVT.

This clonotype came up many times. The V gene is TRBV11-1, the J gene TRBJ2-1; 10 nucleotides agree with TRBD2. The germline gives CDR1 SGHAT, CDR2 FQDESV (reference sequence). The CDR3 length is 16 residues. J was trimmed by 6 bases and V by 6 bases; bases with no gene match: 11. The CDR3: CASRPTSGLFINEQFF. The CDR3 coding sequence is TGTGCCAGCAGACCGACTAGCGGGCTTTTTATCAATGAGCAGTTCTTC.

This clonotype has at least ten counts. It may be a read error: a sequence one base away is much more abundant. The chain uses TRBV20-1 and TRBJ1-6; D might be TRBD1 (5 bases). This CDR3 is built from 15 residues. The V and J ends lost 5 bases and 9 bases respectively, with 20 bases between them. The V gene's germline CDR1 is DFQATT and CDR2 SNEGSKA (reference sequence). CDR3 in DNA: TGCAGTGCTGTCGAACCCCAGGTCGGGACTTCACCCCTCCACTTT. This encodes CSAVEPQVGTSPLHF.

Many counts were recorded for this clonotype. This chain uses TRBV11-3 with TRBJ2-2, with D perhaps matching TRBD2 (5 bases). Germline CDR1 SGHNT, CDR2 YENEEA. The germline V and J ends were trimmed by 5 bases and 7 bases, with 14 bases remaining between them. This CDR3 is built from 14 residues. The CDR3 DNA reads TGTGCCAGCAGCCCTACTAGGAGTGGCGGGGAGCTGTTTTTT. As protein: CASSPTRSGGELFF.

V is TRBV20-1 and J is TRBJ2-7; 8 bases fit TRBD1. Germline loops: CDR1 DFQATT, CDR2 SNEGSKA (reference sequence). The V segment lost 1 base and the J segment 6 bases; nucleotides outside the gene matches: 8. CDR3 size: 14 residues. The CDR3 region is CSARGDRRTSEQYF. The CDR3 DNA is TGCAGTGCTAGAGGGGACAGGAGGACCTCCGAGCAGTACTTC.

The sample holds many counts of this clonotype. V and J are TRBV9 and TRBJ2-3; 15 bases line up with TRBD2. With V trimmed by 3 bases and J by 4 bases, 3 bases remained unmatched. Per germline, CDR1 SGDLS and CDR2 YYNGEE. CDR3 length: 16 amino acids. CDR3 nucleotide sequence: TGTGCCAGCAGCGGGACTAGCGGGAGGGTCGCAGATACGCAGTATTTT. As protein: CASSGTSGRVADTQYF. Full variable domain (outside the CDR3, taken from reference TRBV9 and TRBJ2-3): DSGVTQTPKHLITATGQRVTLRCSPRSGDLSVYWYQQSLDQGLQFLIQYYNGEERAKGNILERFSAQQFPDLHSELNLSSLELGDSALYFCASSGTSGRVADTQYFGPGTRLTVL.

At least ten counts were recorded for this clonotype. CDR3: CASSQNRYNEKLFF. The CDR3, as DNA: TGCGCCAGCAGCCAAAATCGCTATAATGAAAAACTGTTTTTT. The V and J genes are TRBV4-1 and TRBJ1-4; D remains unclear. The CDR3 contains 14 residues. Looked up from germline, CDR1 is MGHRA and CDR2 is YSYEKL. Trimming removed 2 bases at V and 4 bases at J, with 8 bases between.

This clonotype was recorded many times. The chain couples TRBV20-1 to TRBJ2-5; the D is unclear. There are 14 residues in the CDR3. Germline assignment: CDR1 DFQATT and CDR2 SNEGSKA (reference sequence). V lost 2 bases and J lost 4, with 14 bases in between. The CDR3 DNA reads TGCAGTGCTAGATGGGGATTAGGTACAGAGACCCAGTACTTC. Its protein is CSARWGLGTETQYF.

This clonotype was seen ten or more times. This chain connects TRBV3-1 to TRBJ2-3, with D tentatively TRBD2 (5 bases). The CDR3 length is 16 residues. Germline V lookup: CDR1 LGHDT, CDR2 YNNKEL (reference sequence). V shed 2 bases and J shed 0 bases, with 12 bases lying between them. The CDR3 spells CASSQTGLGSTDTQYF. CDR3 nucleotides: TGTGCCAGCAGCCAAACCGGACTGGGCAGCACAGATACGCAGTATTTT.

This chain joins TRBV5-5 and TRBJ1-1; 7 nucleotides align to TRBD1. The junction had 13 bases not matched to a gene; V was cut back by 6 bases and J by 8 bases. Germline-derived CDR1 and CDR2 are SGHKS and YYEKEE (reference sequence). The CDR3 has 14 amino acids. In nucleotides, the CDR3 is TGTGCCAGCATGCTCGGTGAAGGGGGCCGCGAAGCTTTCTTT. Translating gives CASMLGEGGREAFF.

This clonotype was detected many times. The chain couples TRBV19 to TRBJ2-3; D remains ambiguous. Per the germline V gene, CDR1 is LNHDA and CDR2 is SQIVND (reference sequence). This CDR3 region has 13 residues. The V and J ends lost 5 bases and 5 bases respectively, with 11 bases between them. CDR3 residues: CASSGTNRDTQYF. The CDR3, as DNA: TGTGCCAGTAGTGGTACTAACAGAGATACGCAGTATTTT.